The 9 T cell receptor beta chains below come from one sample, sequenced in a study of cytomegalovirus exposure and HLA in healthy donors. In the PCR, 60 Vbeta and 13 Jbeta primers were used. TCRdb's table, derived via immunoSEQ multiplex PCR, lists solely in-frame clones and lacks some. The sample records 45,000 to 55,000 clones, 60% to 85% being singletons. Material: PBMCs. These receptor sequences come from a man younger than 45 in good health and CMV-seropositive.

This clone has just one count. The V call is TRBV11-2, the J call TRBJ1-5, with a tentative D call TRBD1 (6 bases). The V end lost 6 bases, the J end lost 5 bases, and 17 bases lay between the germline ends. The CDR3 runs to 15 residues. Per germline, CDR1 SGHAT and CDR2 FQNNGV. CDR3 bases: TGTGCCAGCAGTTTGGGTACAGGGTCCCATCAGCCCCAGCATTTT. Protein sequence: CASSLGTGSHQPQHF.

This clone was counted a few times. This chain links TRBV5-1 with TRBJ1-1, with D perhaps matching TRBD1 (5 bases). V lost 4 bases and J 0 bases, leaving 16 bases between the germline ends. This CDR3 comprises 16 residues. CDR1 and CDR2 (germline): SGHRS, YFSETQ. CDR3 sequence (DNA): TGCGCCAGCAGCCCACGGACAAGACACATGAACACTGAAGCTTTCTTT. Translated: CASSPRTRHMNTEAFF.

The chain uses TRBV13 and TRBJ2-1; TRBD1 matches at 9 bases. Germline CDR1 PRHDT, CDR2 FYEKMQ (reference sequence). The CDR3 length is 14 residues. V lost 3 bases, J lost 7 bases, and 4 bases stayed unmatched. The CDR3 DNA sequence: TGTGCCAGCAGCTTCGGGACAGGGATTAATGAGCAGTTCTTC. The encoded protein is CASSFGTGINEQFF.

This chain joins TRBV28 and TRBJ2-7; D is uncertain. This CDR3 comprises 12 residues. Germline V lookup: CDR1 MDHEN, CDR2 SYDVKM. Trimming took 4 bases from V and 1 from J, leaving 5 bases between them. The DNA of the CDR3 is TGTGCCAGCAGTTACGGTTCCTACGAGCAGTACTTC. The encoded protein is CASSYGSYEQYF.

This CDR3 is CASSSSGLTVRTSVEQFF. The CDR3 nucleotides are TGTGCCAGCAGCTCTTCCGGGTTGACAGTTCGAACGTCAGTTGAGCAGTTCTTC. J is TRBJ2-1 and V is TRBV7-3; possible D gene TRBD1, 5 bases. The V end lost 4 bases, the J end lost 9 bases, and 28 bases lay between the germline ends. The CDR3 length is 18 residues. Per the germline V gene, CDR1 is SGHTA and CDR2 is FQGTGA.

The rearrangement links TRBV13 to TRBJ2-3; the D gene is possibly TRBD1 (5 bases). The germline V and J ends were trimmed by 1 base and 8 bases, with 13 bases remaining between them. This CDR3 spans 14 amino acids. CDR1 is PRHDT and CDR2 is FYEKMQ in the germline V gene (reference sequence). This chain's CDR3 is CASSLAGQGGTQYF. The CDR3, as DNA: TGTGCCAGCAGCTTAGCTGGGCAGGGCGGTACGCAGTATTTT.

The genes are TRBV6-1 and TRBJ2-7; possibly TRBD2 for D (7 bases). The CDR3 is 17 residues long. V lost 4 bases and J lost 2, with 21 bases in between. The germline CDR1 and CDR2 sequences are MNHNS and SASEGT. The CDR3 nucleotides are TGTGCCAGCAGTGTCCTAGGGGGGGAGGGGGTTACCTACGAGCAGTACTTC. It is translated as CASSVLGGEGVTYEQYF.

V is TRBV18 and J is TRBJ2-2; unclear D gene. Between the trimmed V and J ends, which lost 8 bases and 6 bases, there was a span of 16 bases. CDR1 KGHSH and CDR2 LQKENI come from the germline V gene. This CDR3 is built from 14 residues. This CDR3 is CASQEVRNSGELFF. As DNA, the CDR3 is TGTGCCAGCCAGGAAGTCAGAAACTCCGGGGAGCTGTTTTTT.

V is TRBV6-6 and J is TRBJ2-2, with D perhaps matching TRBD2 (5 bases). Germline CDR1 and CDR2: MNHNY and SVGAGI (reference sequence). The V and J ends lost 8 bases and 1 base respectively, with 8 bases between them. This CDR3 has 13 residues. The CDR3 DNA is TGTGCCAGCGTCGGGGAGAACACCGGGGAGCTGTTTTTT. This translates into CASVGENTGELFF.